This T cell receptor beta chain originates from a study of shared clonotypes between healthy human individuals. General study points: Only a few donors were included, so the genetic and exposure-history diversity represented was limited.

To note about this clone: Its target is unknown.

Measured with immunoSEQ multiplex PCR; TCRdb has only the in-frame clones, and not every one. The sample shows roughly 490,000 clones, around 78% of them seen only once. Trimming stripped 1 base from V and 8 bases from J, with 8 bases between. CDR3 size: 12 residues. Germline CDR1 reads SGHNT; CDR2 reads YENEEA. The TCR was taken from a woman aged 40 to 50 in good health. Some clones in this sample may be carry-over from other donors' samples. The V gene is TRBV11-3, the J gene TRBJ1-1; D possibly corresponds to TRBD1 (6 bases). Sequencing used PBMCs. The CDR3 region is CASSLGGQEAFF. In DNA, the CDR3 is TGTGCCAGCAGCTTAGGCGGACAGGAAGCTTTCTTT.